One sample yielded the 26 T cell receptor beta chains listed below, sequenced in a study of vaccination effects on CD4 cells after COVID-19. No antigen has been identified for these receptors. Expansion of antigen-specific CD4+ T cells with viral peptide pools was carried out by the ViraFEST assay before sequencing. It was after more than nine days of culture that CD4+ T cells were isolated. This table comes from immunoSEQ multiplex PCR, and its TCRdb copy is limited to in-frame clones, with some not included. The sample records tens of thousands of clones, about four fifths being singletons. Sample: CD4+ T cells from PBMCs cultured with HCoV-229E spike peptides, taken before COVID-19 vaccination. Every receptor here comes from a human donor who received a COVID-19 vaccine.

This chain links TRBV19 with TRBJ1-1, with 9 bases lining up with TRBD1. V gave up 5 bases and J gave up 5 bases; unmatched junction bases: 6. Germline V gives CDR1 LNHDA, CDR2 SQIVND (reference sequence). This CDR3 is built from 14 residues. The CDR3 protein is CASSADRGWTEAFF. DNA of the CDR3: TGTGCCAGTAGTGCAGACAGGGGGTGGACTGAAGCTTTCTTT.

The V call is TRBV2, the J call TRBJ1-4; 7 bases map to TRBD1. J lost 5 bases, V lost 5 bases, and 2 bases had no gene match. The germline V gene has CDR1 SNHLY and CDR2 FYNNEI. The CDR3 length is 13 residues. CDR3 DNA sequence: TGTGCCAGCAGTCAACAGGGGAATGAAAAACTGTTTTTT. Protein: CASSQQGNEKLFF.

This clone was recorded once. The chain recombines TRBV7-2 with TRBJ2-7; maybe TRBD2 (7 bases). Germline assignment: CDR1 SGHTA and CDR2 FQGNSA. The length of the CDR3 is 15 residues. V was clipped by 1 base and J by 4 bases, with 14 bases between them. CDR3 residues: CASSLGPGGLYEQYV. The CDR3 region has the DNA TGTGCCAGCAGCTTAGGTCCGGGGGGCCTATACGAGCAGTACGTC.

In this sample, this clone turned up a few times. This chain links TRBV7-3 with TRBJ2-1; 7 nucleotides agree with TRBD1. The ends lost 5 bases at V and 13 bases at J; junction bases unmatched: 11. This CDR3 contains 13 residues. Germline assignment: CDR1 SGHTA and CDR2 FQGTGA. As DNA, the CDR3 is TGTGCCAGCAGCACAGGACCGGGACAGCCTCAGTTCTTC. It translates to CASSTGPGQPQFF.

The V gene is TRBV4-1, the J gene TRBJ2-1, with TRBD1 identical over 9 bases. V shed 1 base, J shed 3 bases, and the junction held 7 bases outside the gene matches. Germline V lookup: CDR1 MGHRA, CDR2 YSYEKL. This CDR3 has 17 residues. CDR3 sequence reads: CASSQGLQGANYNEQFF. CDR3 bases: TGCGCCAGCAGCCAAGGGCTACAGGGGGCTAACTACAATGAGCAGTTCTTC.

The chain carries TRBV12-5 and TRBJ1-5, with a weak D call TRBD1 (6 bases). The CDR3 contains 15 residues. V was trimmed by 5 bases and J by 2 bases, leaving 13 bases between them. Germline CDR1 and CDR2: LGHNT and FRNRAP. The CDR3 sequence: CASGQDSVGNQPQHF. The DNA of the CDR3 is TGTGCTAGTGGTCAGGACAGCGTGGGCAATCAGCCCCAGCATTTT.

This chain links TRBV12-3 or TRBV12-4 with TRBJ1-2; 7 bases align to TRBD1. CDR3 length: 13 amino acids. Trimming cost V 3 bases and J 4 bases; bases outside gene matches: 2. The DNA of the CDR3 is TGTGCCAGCAGTTTCAAGGGGGCCTATGGCTACACCTTC. Encoded protein: CASSFKGAYGYTF.

The genes are TRBV11-3 and TRBJ2-3, with D maybe TRBD2 (6 bases). Trimming removed 1 base from V and 5 bases from J, with 16 bases in between. Germline V gene lookup returns CDR1 SGHNT and CDR2 YENEEA. This CDR3 region has 16 residues. DNA of the CDR3: TGTGCCAGCAGCTTAGGAATGGCGGGGCGAAGAGATACGCAGTATTTT. Translation: CASSLGMAGRRDTQYF.

This chain links TRBV18 with TRBJ1-3, with D unresolved. Germline-derived CDR1 and CDR2 are KGHSH and LQKENI. The CDR3 length is 14 residues. The germline V and J ends were trimmed by 3 bases and 0 bases, with 6 bases remaining between them. CDR3 sequence (DNA): TGTGCCAGCTCACCCCCGCTCTCTGGAAACACCATATATTTT. This gives the protein CASSPPLSGNTIYF.

The V gene is TRBV7-8, the J gene TRBJ2-7; the D call may be TRBD1 or TRBD2 (5 bases each). Germline V gives CDR1 SGHVS, CDR2 FQNEAQ. The length of the CDR3 is 13 residues. V was shortened by 0 bases and J by 6 bases, with 9 bases between the two germline ends. This CDR3 reads CASSLAGVTEQYV. CDR3 DNA sequence: TGTGCCAGCAGCTTAGCGGGGGTAACCGAGCAGTACGTC.

J is TRBJ2-2 and V is TRBV7-2; D is possibly TRBD1 (6 bases). Trimming removed 3 bases at V and 4 bases at J, with 12 bases between. The CDR3 length is 15 residues. In germline, CDR1 is SGHTA, CDR2 FQGNSA. The CDR3 sequence is CASSFWGQGTGELFF. CDR3 DNA sequence: TGTGCCAGCAGCTTTTGGGGGCAGGGCACCGGGGAGCTGTTTTTT.

The chain combines TRBV29-1 with TRBJ1-2, with 7 bases aligning to TRBD1. The CDR3 runs 12 residues. CDR1 and CDR2 from the germline V gene are SQVTM and ANQGSEA. Unmatched junction bases numbered 9, after V lost 7 bases and J lost 7 bases. CDR3 sequence: CSATGQDGGYTF. The CDR3 DNA reads TGCAGCGCGACCGGACAGGACGGTGGCTACACCTTC.

The count of this clone is one. The rearrangement links TRBV24-1 to TRBJ1-2; D call uncertain. CDR1 is KGHDR and CDR2 is SFDVKD in the germline V gene. Trimming cost V 9 bases and J 2 bases, with 9 bases left between them. The CDR3 loop spans 12 amino acids. CDR3 sequence (DNA): TGTGCCACCGAAGGTCCAAACTATGGCTACACCTTC. This codes for CATEGPNYGYTF.

The table lists this clone with a few counts. This rearrangement joins TRBV15 to TRBJ1-2; D is perhaps TRBD1 (5 bases). The CDR3 length is 14 residues. CDR1 and CDR2 from the germline V gene are LNHNV and YYDKDF (reference sequence). V lost 1 base to trimming and J lost 5 bases, with 11 bases between them. For the CDR3, the DNA is TGTGCCACCAGCAGAGCCGGGACGGCGTATGGCTACACCTTC. Translating it yields CATSRAGTAYGYTF.

This clone occurred once. This rearrangement joins TRBV2 to TRBJ2-5, with D perhaps TRBD2 (7 bases). The germline V gene encodes CDR1 SNHLY and CDR2 FYNNEI. The V end lost 6 bases, the J end lost 5 bases, and 16 bases lay between the germline ends. The CDR3 extends over 14 amino acids. DNA for the CDR3: TGTGCCAGCAGCCAAGGGGGGGGCCAGGAGACCCAGTACTTC. Amino acid sequence: CASSQGGGQETQYF.

V usage is TRBV9 and J usage is TRBJ2-1, with D possibly being TRBD2 (6 bases). The CDR3 contains 15 residues. CDR1 and CDR2 from the germline V gene are SGDLS and YYNGEE. V lost 0 bases and J lost 1, with 8 bases in between. The DNA for the CDR3 is TGTGCCAGCAGCGTAGGTAGCGGATCCTACAATGAGCAGTTCTTC. It yields the protein CASSVGSGSYNEQFF.

This clone was counted between two and nine times. The chain couples TRBV3-1 (or the pseudogene TRBV3-2) to TRBJ1-4; tentatively, D is TRBD1 (5 bases). V shed 0 bases and J shed 12 bases, with 20 bases lying between them. CDR1 and CDR2 from the germline V gene are LGHDT and YNNKEL (reference sequence). The length of the CDR3 is 16 residues. DNA for the CDR3: TGTGCCAGCAGCCAAGATCGTCGCGGCATTGGGGGGGAACTGTTTTTT. Translation gives CASSQDRRGIGGELFF.

This rearrangement joins TRBV5-1 to TRBJ1-2, with D unclear. V was shortened by 0 bases and J by 5 bases, with 5 bases between the two germline ends. The CDR3 is made up of 12 amino acids. Germline CDR1 reads SGHRS; CDR2 reads YFSETQ. The CDR3: CASSLAGYGYTF. Here the CDR3 DNA reads TGCGCCAGCAGCTTGGCTGGGTATGGCTACACCTTC.

The chain carries TRBV2 and TRBJ2-5, with D possibly being TRBD2 (7 bases). The CDR3 totals 15 residues. CDR1 and CDR2 (germline): SNHLY, FYNNEI. Trimming left V 1 base short and J 5 bases short, with 14 bases between. The CDR3 sequence is CASSEEEGGQETQYF. The DNA for the CDR3 is TGTGCCAGCAGTGAAGAAGAGGGGGGGCAGGAGACCCAGTACTTC.

The V call is TRBV24-1, the J call TRBJ2-2; D is ambiguous. Trimming cost V 4 bases and J 4 bases, with 6 bases left between them. Germline V gene lookup returns CDR1 KGHDR and CDR2 SFDVKD. The CDR3 totals 13 residues. The chain's CDR3 is CATSDLGTGELFF. The CDR3 nucleotides are TGTGCCACCAGTGACCTGGGCACCGGGGAGCTGTTTTTT.

The J gene is TRBJ2-2, the V gene TRBV11-1; D is undetermined. V was trimmed by 5 bases and J by 1 base, leaving 5 bases between them. The CDR3 has 13 amino acids. CDR1 SGHAT and CDR2 FQDESV come from the germline V gene (reference sequence). The CDR3 region has the DNA TGTGCCAGCAGCGTCCAGAACACCGGGGAGCTGTTTTTT. Encoded protein: CASSVQNTGELFF.

The chain combines TRBV4-1 with TRBJ2-3; 7 bases are a match to TRBD2. V lost 1 base to trimming and J lost 0 bases; unmatched junction nucleotides: 7. CDR1 and CDR2 from the germline V gene are MGHRA and YSYEKL. This CDR3 has 17 amino acids. CDR3 nucleotide sequence: TGCGCCAGCAGCCAAGCCCCCGGGGGGACTAGCACAGATACGCAGTATTTT. It translates to CASSQAPGGTSTDTQYF.

This chain joins TRBV5-1 and TRBJ2-2; D is undetermined. Trimming pared 0 bases from V and 1 base from J, leaving 10 bases between. This CDR3 spans 16 amino acids. Germline loops: CDR1 SGHRS, CDR2 YFSETQ. CDR3 amino acids: CASSLESYRNTGELFF. The DNA of the CDR3 is TGCGCCAGCAGCTTGGAAAGCTACAGGAACACCGGGGAGCTGTTTTTT.

This clone has a single count. The genes are TRBV9 and TRBJ1-3; D unresolved. The germline V gene has CDR1 SGDLS and CDR2 YYNGEE. The CDR3 consists of 15 residues. V shed 0 bases and J shed 0 bases, with 7 bases lying between them. The CDR3 DNA reads TGTGCCAGCAGCGTAGGGGGTACCTCTGGAAACACCATATATTTT. Translating it yields CASSVGGTSGNTIYF.

The J gene is TRBJ1-3, the V gene TRBV30; D gene uncertain. V was trimmed by 0 bases and J by 0 bases, leaving 6 bases between them. Looked up from germline, CDR1 is GTSNPN and CDR2 is SVGIG (reference sequence). This CDR3 has 14 amino acids. CDR3 bases: TGTGCCTGGAGTGTTTGGAGCTCTGGAAACACCATATATTTT. Translated: CAWSVWSSGNTIYF.

The chain recombines TRBV10-2 with TRBJ2-1, with D possibly being TRBD2 (5 bases). V shed 4 bases and J shed 3 bases, with 10 bases lying between them. CDR3 length equals 14 residues. Germline CDR1 is WSHSY and CDR2 is SAAADI. CDR3 protein: CASSGSAGYNEQFF. The CDR3, as DNA: TGCGCCAGCAGTGGGAGCGCGGGCTACAATGAGCAGTTCTTC.